This is a list of T cell receptor beta chains from one sample in a study of beta chain features in type 1 diabetes. This table comes from immunoSEQ multiplex PCR, and its TCRdb copy is limited to in-frame clones, with some not included. Of hundreds of thousands of clones listed, roughly a sixth were seen once; the top ten hold 0.09% to 0.095%. The sample was naive CD4+ T cells from blood. The receptors derive from a young man in good health. The CDR3 runs from the conserved cysteine through the conserved F or W. The D gene is left open where the match is weak. The size of a clone is reported for some rows only, either as once, few or many, or as a class for expanded clones.

CASGLVVGARDYGYTF	TGTGCTAGTGGTTTGGTAGTCGGGGCGAGGGACTATGGCTACACCTTC	.	.	TRBV12-5	TRBJ1-2
CASTQDRAAQPQHF	TGTGCCAGCACTCAGGACAGGGCGGCTCAGCCCCAGCATTTT	TRBD1	few	TRBV2	TRBJ1-5
CATSRDGQGNEKLFF	TGTGCCACCAGCAGAGATGGGCAGGGTAATGAAAAACTGTTTTTT	.	few	TRBV15	TRBJ1-4
CASSSGLADYNEQFF	TGTGCCAGCAGCTCGGGACTAGCGGACTACAATGAGCAGTTCTTC	TRBD2	few	TRBV7-3	TRBJ2-1
CASKRQGVDGYTF	TGTGCCAGCAAAAGACAGGGGGTGGATGGCTACACCTTC	TRBD1	few	TRBV27	TRBJ1-2
CASSIAGLAGGRGGNIQYF	TGTGCCAGTAGTATAGCAGGTCTAGCGGGAGGCCGGGGAGGAAACATTCAGTACTTC	TRBD2	few	TRBV19	TRBJ2-4
CASSPRSGQMNTEAFF	TGTGCCAGTAGTCCCCGATCGGGACAGATGAACACTGAAGCTTTCTTT	TRBD1	.	TRBV19	TRBJ1-1
CARPTNTGELFF	TGCGCCAGACCCACGAACACCGGGGAGCTGTTTTTT	.	.	TRBV5-1	TRBJ2-2
CASSPGLAGRSSTDTQYF	TGTGCCAGCAGCCCGGGACTAGCGGGCCGTTCTAGCACAGATACGCAGTATTTT	TRBD2	.	TRBV7-9	TRBJ2-3
CASSHSSYEQYF	TGCGCCAGCAGCCACTCTTCCTACGAGCAGTACTTC	.	.	TRBV4-1	TRBJ2-7
CAWGQQETQYF	TGTGCCTGGGGACAGCAAGAGACCCAGTACTTC	TRBD1	.	TRBV7-9	TRBJ2-5
CASRRDREGGYTF	TGTGCCAGCAGGCGTGACAGGGAGGGTGGCTACACCTTC	TRBD1	few	TRBV6-6	TRBJ1-2
CASSSDRVGQFF	TGCGCCAGCAGCTCCGACAGGGTCGGGCAGTTCTTC	TRBD1	few	TRBV5-1	TRBJ2-1
CASSSTSGAGGDTQYF	TGTGCCAGCAGCTCGACTAGCGGGGCCGGTGGGGATACGCAGTATTTT	TRBD2	few	TRBV7-2	TRBJ2-3
CAIRAPVPIYEQYF	TGTGCCATCAGGGCCCCGGTCCCTATCTACGAGCAGTACTTC	.	.	TRBV10-3	TRBJ2-7
CASSQVPGLAGRTYEQYF	TGCGCCAGCAGCCAAGTCCCGGGACTAGCGGGCCGTACCTACGAGCAGTACTTC	TRBD2	once	TRBV4-1	TRBJ2-7
CASSLRQGEELFF	TGTGCCAGCAGCCTTCGACAGGGGGAGGAACTGTTTTTT	TRBD1	few	TRBV7-2	TRBJ1-4
CASSVGSGLTYEQYF	TGTGCCAGCAGCGTAGGGAGCGGGCTCACCTACGAGCAGTACTTC	.	few	TRBV9	TRBJ2-7
CATSRGTGATGYGYTF	TGTGCCACCAGCAGAGGGACAGGTGCTACTGGCTATGGCTACACCTTC	TRBD1	.	TRBV15	TRBJ1-2
CASSVQGAQETQYF	TGTGCCAGCAGCGTACAGGGGGCTCAAGAGACCCAGTACTTC	TRBD1	few	TRBV2	TRBJ2-5
CASSFTGPETQYF	TGTGCCAGCAGCTTTACAGGACCAGAGACCCAGTACTTC	.	few	TRBV7-9	TRBJ2-5
CASSLSGTGVSPLHF	TGTGCCAGCAGCTTGTCCGGGACAGGGGTTTCACCCCTCCACTTT	TRBD1	.	TRBV5-4	TRBJ1-6
CASTPGGASTDTQYF	TGTGCCAGCACCCCTGGCGGGGCTAGCACAGATACGCAGTATTTT	.	few	TRBV28	TRBJ2-3
CASSLGVANTEAFF	TGTGCCAGCAGCTTAGGGGTAGCGAACACTGAAGCTTTCTTT	.	few	TRBV7-9	TRBJ1-1
CASSRLGAIVGRRETQYF	TGTGCCAGCAGCCGCCTTGGGGCGATAGTGGGACGTAGGGAGACCCAGTACTTC	.	.	TRBV5-4	TRBJ2-5
CASSPPGTDLSGNTIYF	TGCGCCAGCAGTCCCCCGGGGACAGATCTCTCTGGAAACACCATATATTTT	TRBD1	.	TRBV23-1	TRBJ1-3
CASNLRGSRMVYTEAFF	TGTGCCAGCAACCTACGGGGTTCGAGGATGGTATACACTGAAGCTTTCTTT	.	few	TRBV7-9	TRBJ1-1
CASSPDRTYEQYF	TGTGCCAGCTCACCTGACAGAACCTACGAGCAGTACTTC	.	.	TRBV18	TRBJ2-7